A single sample is the source of the 7 T cell receptor beta chains below, sequenced in a study of OX40 agonist ivuxolimab in advanced cancers. The data were produced by immunoSEQ multiplex PCR, yet TCRdb's version contains in-frame clones alone and is incomplete. The table records about 64,000 clones, around 84% of them present only once. The specimen comprised CD4+ or CD8+ T cells sorted from blood, sampled in a trial of the OX40 agonist ivuxolimab. The receptors originated from an adult with an advanced solid tumor such as melanoma, head and neck, liver or kidney cancer.

The chain recombines TRBV7-9 with TRBJ2-1, with 13 bases that match TRBD2. Germline-derived CDR1 and CDR2 are SEHNR and FQNEAQ (reference sequence). Losses at the gene ends were 7 bases for V and 6 bases for J; bases not matched to a gene: 12. There are 17 residues in the CDR3. This CDR3 reads CASTLGIGTSGVNEQFF. Here the CDR3 DNA reads TGTGCCAGCACACTGGGTATAGGGACTAGCGGGGTCAATGAGCAGTTCTTC.

Ten or more counts support this clone. V and J are TRBV5-4 and TRBJ1-2; 7 positions match TRBD1. Germline V gives CDR1 SGHNT, CDR2 YYREEE (reference sequence). The J segment lost 7 bases and the V segment lost 6 bases, leaving 15 bases of the junction unmatched. The CDR3 contains 15 residues. The CDR3 DNA reads TGTGCCAGCAACACATTAGAGACAGGGACAGTTGGCTACACCTTC. It translates to CASNTLETGTVGYTF.

DNA of the CDR3: TGTGCCAGCAGCTCCGGACCGGCCTCCCAAGAGACCCAGTACTTC. Residues: CASSSGPASQETQYF. The rearrangement links TRBV7-2 to TRBJ2-5; D not resolved. Deletions cut 4 bases from V and 1 base from J, with 13 bases between. This CDR3 has 15 amino acids. The germline V gene encodes CDR1 SGHTA and CDR2 FQGNSA.

The chain links TRBV6-5 to TRBJ2-3; 12 nucleotides line up with TRBD2. Trimming at V came to 6 bases and at J to 1 base, leaving 2 bases not matched to a gene. The CDR3 contains 15 residues. Germline V gene lookup returns CDR1 MNHEY and CDR2 SVGAGI. For the CDR3, the DNA is TGTGCCAGCAGGCGACTAGCGGGGGGCACAGATACGCAGTATTTT. It yields the protein CASRRLAGGTDTQYF.

The chain couples TRBV2 to TRBJ2-1, with D possibly matching TRBD1 (5 bases). Per germline, CDR1 SNHLY and CDR2 FYNNEI. The CDR3 has 16 amino acids. The V end was cut by 1 base, the J end by 0 bases, with 10 bases between. The CDR3 nucleotides are TGTGCCAGCAGTGAAGGGGGCGCGATCTCCTACAATGAGCAGTTCTTC. Amino acids: CASSEGGAISYNEQFF.

This chain links TRBV28 with TRBJ2-7; no clear D. V lost 8 bases to trimming and J lost 1 base, with 9 bases between them. This CDR3 has 12 amino acids. The germline CDR1 and CDR2 sequences are MDHEN and SYDVKM. The CDR3 coding sequence is TGTGCCAGCTGCATCAGGTCCTACGAGCAGTACTTC. Protein: CASCIRSYEQYF.

This clone was counted only a few times. This chain links TRBV10-3 with TRBJ1-2; 8 nucleotides align to TRBD1. The J segment lost 3 bases and the V segment lost 6 bases, leaving 3 bases of the junction unmatched. Germline V CDR1 and CDR2: ENHRY, SYGVKD. The CDR3 extends over 13 amino acids. As DNA, the CDR3 is TGTGCCATCAGGTCGACAGGGGACTATGGCTACACCTTC. This codes for CAIRSTGDYGYTF.